A single sample is the source of the 32 T cell receptor beta chains below, sequenced in a study of cytomegalovirus exposure and HLA in healthy donors. The PCR was carried out with 60 Vbeta primers and 13 Jbeta primers. Measured with immunoSEQ multiplex PCR; TCRdb has only the in-frame clones, and not every one. The table has 85,000 to 130,000 clones, almost 80% seen once. Sequencing used PBMCs. These receptors were taken from a man aged 55 to 70 in good health and CMV-seropositive.

This chain connects TRBV5-4 to TRBJ1-2; 9 bases match TRBD1. The CDR3 is 16 amino acids. Losses at the gene ends were 3 bases for V and 6 bases for J; bases not matched to a gene: 12. Germline CDR1 reads SGHNT; CDR2 reads YYREEE (reference sequence). The CDR3 sequence is CASSSFLRDRANGYTF. The CDR3 DNA is TGTGCCAGCAGCTCCTTCCTCCGGGACAGGGCGAATGGCTACACCTTC.

The rearrangement joins TRBV2 to TRBJ2-2; 7 bases match TRBD1. The CDR3 has 14 amino acids. Trimming at V came to 3 bases and at J to 6 bases, leaving 4 bases not matched to a gene. Germline loops: CDR1 SNHLY, CDR2 FYNNEI. CDR3 region: CASSETGSPGELFF. DNA for the CDR3: TGTGCCAGCAGTGAGACAGGGAGCCCCGGGGAGCTGTTTTTT.

Here the CDR3 DNA reads TGCGCCAGCAGCTTGGGCGGCAGGGGGTCGCAAGATACGCAGTATTTT. This sequence encodes CASSLGGRGSQDTQYF. V usage is TRBV5-1 and J usage is TRBJ2-3, with 7 nucleotides matching TRBD1. V dropped 0 bases and J dropped 5; count of bases not matched to a gene: 9. Looked up from germline, CDR1 is SGHRS and CDR2 is YFSETQ. This CDR3 region has 16 residues.

The V gene is TRBV7-2, the J gene TRBJ1-5, with D unclear. Trimming took 4 bases from V and 4 from J, leaving 14 bases between them. The CDR3 consists of 15 residues. From germline, CDR1 is SGHTA and CDR2 FQGNSA. CDR3 nucleotide sequence: TGTGCCAGCAGCTCTAGCGGCCGCCCAAATCAGCCCCAGCATTTT. It codes for CASSSSGRPNQPQHF.

This clone was detected once. This specimen includes other DNA sequences encoding the same CDR3. This chain links TRBV5-1 with TRBJ1-1; D perhaps matches TRBD1 (6 bases). The CDR3 runs to 14 residues. CDR1 SGHRS and CDR2 YFSETQ come from the germline V gene. V lost 3 bases, J lost 0 bases, and 9 bases lay in between. Written as DNA, the CDR3 is TGCGCCAGCAGCTCGACAGGTATGAACACTGAAGCTTTCTTT. Its translation: CASSSTGMNTEAFF. The complete variable domain, with remaining parts taken from reference TRBV5-1 and TRBJ1-1, reads KAGVTQTPRYLIKTRGQQVTLSCSPISGHRSVSWYQQTPGQGLQFLFEYFSETQRNKGNFPGRFSGRQFSNSRSEMNVSTLELGDSALYLCASSSTGMNTEAFFGQGTRLTVV.

The gene calls are TRBV19 and TRBJ1-2; D is unclear. The CDR3 length is 16 residues. V was clipped by 7 bases and J by 5 bases, with 23 bases between them. Germline V gene sequence: CDR1 LNHDA, CDR2 SQIVND (reference sequence). The CDR3 DNA reads TGTGCCAGTATTCCGAAGCCTAATCACAGCCGGTATGGCTACACCTTC. Amino acids: CASIPKPNHSRYGYTF.

At least ten counts were recorded for this clone. The chain uses TRBV7-9 and TRBJ1-3; 8 bases match TRBD1. V gave up 4 bases and J gave up 6 bases; unmatched junction bases: 11. The CDR3 is 16 amino acids. Germline assignment: CDR1 SEHNR and CDR2 FQNEAQ (reference sequence). CDR3 amino acids: CASSWLGTGSANTIYF. In DNA, the CDR3 is TGTGCCAGCAGCTGGTTGGGGACAGGTTCAGCAAACACCATATATTTT. Supplemented by reference TRBV7-9 and TRBJ1-3, the full variable domain reads DTGVSQNPRHKITKRGQNVTFRCDPISEHNRLYWYRQTLGQGPEFLTYFQNEAQLEKSRLLSDRFSAERPKGSFSTLEIQRTEQGDSAMYLCASSWLGTGSANTIYFGEGSWLTVV.

The rearrangement joins TRBV18 to TRBJ2-5, with a weak D call TRBD1 (5 bases). This CDR3 has 15 amino acids. Germline V gene sequence: CDR1 KGHSH, CDR2 LQKENI. V gave up 3 bases and J gave up 2 bases, with 13 bases separating them. The CDR3 nucleotides read TGTGCCAGCTCACCCAGGGTGGTTCTTCAAGAGACCCAGTACTTC. It translates to CASSPRVVLQETQYF.

The chain couples TRBV27 to TRBJ2-3, with 8 nucleotides matching TRBD2. From germline, CDR1 is MNHEY and CDR2 SMNVEV (reference sequence). The CDR3 is 16 residues long. The V segment lost 3 bases and the J segment 1 base; nucleotides outside the gene matches: 6. The CDR3: CASSLRAGGGTDTQYF. The CDR3 DNA sequence: TGTGCCAGCAGTTTGAGGGCGGGGGGCGGCACAGATACGCAGTATTTT.

The chain links TRBV7-3 to TRBJ2-5, with 9 bases fitting TRBD2. The CDR3 has 15 residues. The V segment lost 5 bases and the J segment 0 bases; nucleotides outside the gene matches: 4. Germline V gene lookup returns CDR1 SGHTA and CDR2 FQGTGA. Here the CDR3 DNA reads TGTGCCAGCAGCCCTAGCGGGGTGTACCAAGAGACCCAGTACTTC. Amino acid sequence: CASSPSGVYQETQYF.

This rearrangement joins TRBV19 to TRBJ2-1; 8 nucleotides line up with TRBD2. Germline CDR1 and CDR2: LNHDA and SQIVND (reference sequence). This CDR3 is 15 amino acids long. The V gene end was trimmed by 6 bases and the J gene end by 10 bases; junction bases not matched to a gene: 14. CDR3: CASRVYAGGVREQFF. The CDR3 DNA is TGTGCCAGTAGGGTTTACGCGGGGGGCGTAAGGGAGCAGTTCTTC.

A single count supports this clone. The V gene is TRBV27, the J gene TRBJ2-7, with 9 bases identical to TRBD1. Germline loops: CDR1 MNHEY, CDR2 SMNVEV (reference sequence). CDR3 size: 16 residues. The junction had 10 bases not matched to a gene; V was cut back by 3 bases and J by 4 bases. The chain's CDR3 is CASSFKGQGLLYEQYF. The CDR3 DNA follows: TGTGCCAGCAGTTTTAAGGGACAGGGCCTTCTATACGAGCAGTACTTC.

The chain links TRBV5-1 to TRBJ1-2, with D hard to call. The CDR3 runs to 14 residues. Trimming removed 2 bases from V and 8 bases from J, with 16 bases in between. Germline V gene sequence: CDR1 SGHRS, CDR2 YFSETQ. In DNA, the CDR3 is TGCGCCAGCAGCTTTGGTAGTACCGAGTCCGGCTACACCTTC. Encoded protein: CASSFGSTESGYTF.

The chain is built from TRBV13 and TRBJ2-6, with a possible D match to TRBD1 (5 bases). Germline V gene sequence: CDR1 PRHDT, CDR2 FYEKMQ (reference sequence). Deletions cut 5 bases from V and 0 bases from J, with 14 bases between. This CDR3 is 17 amino acids long. The CDR3 bases are TGTGCCAGCAGCGGCCGACAGACCAGCTCTGGGGCCAACGTCCTGACTTTC. It encodes CASSGRQTSSGANVLTF.

The chain has TRBV2 and TRBJ1-4; the D gene is possibly TRBD1 (5 bases). The CDR3 has 14 residues. Trimming left V 6 bases short and J 4 bases short, with 12 bases between. CDR1 and CDR2 (germline): SNHLY, FYNNEI. Written as DNA, the CDR3 is TGTGCCAGCAGCACGACAGAAATTAATGAAAAACTGTTTTTT. It specifies CASSTTEINEKLFF.

The chain is built from TRBV6-6 and TRBJ1-5, with D tentatively TRBD1 (5 bases). Germline V gene lookup returns CDR1 MNHNY and CDR2 SVGAGI (reference sequence). This CDR3 has 15 amino acids. V was pared by 5 bases and J by 3 bases, with 14 bases between. The CDR3 sequence is CASSDPGLNNQPQHF. CDR3 sequence (DNA): TGTGCCAGCAGTGATCCGGGACTGAACAATCAGCCCCAGCATTTT.

The chain couples TRBV5-1 to TRBJ2-3, with 9 bases lining up with TRBD2. The CDR3 contains 16 residues. Germline CDR1 and CDR2: SGHRS and YFSETQ. V dropped 2 bases and J dropped 2; count of bases not matched to a gene: 6. CDR3 sequence reads: CASSLSPGLATDTQYF. CDR3 nucleotide sequence: TGCGCCAGCAGCTTATCCCCGGGACTAGCCACAGATACGCAGTATTTT.

V gene TRBV2 combines with J gene TRBJ2-3; 14 bases agree with TRBD2. The germline V gene has CDR1 SNHLY and CDR2 FYNNEI. V gave up 5 bases and J gave up 2 bases; unmatched junction bases: 9. The length of the CDR3 is 18 residues. This CDR3 reads CASSPGLAGGHYTDTQYF. The CDR3 DNA sequence: TGTGCCAGCAGTCCTGGACTAGCGGGGGGCCATTACACAGATACGCAGTATTTT.

V and J are TRBV5-6 and TRBJ2-7; the D gene is possibly TRBD1 (6 bases). This CDR3 contains 16 residues. Trimming shortened V by 4 bases and J by 0 bases, and 17 bases separated the two germline ends. Per germline, CDR1 SGHDT and CDR2 YYEEEE. In DNA, the CDR3 is TGTGCCAGCAGCCCCACAGGGTTTCTCGGCTCCTACGAGCAGTACTTC. Translation gives CASSPTGFLGSYEQYF.

The chain has TRBV7-3 and TRBJ1-6; no clear D gene. The CDR3 spans 15 residues. V lost 1 base, J lost 2 bases, and 6 bases lay in between. CDR1 is SGHTA, CDR2 FQGTGA, per germline. CDR3 in amino acids: CASSLSPAYNSPLHF. The CDR3 DNA reads as TGTGCCAGCAGCTTAAGCCCAGCCTATAATTCACCCCTCCACTTT.

The gene calls are TRBV11-3 and TRBJ2-1; 8 bases map to TRBD2. The V segment lost 3 bases and the J segment 9 bases; nucleotides outside the gene matches: 10. The CDR3 is 15 residues long. Germline CDR1 and CDR2: SGHNT and YENEEA. The CDR3 bases are TGTGCCAGCAGCTTCGGGGGGGACTTATCGGGTGAGCAGTTCTTC. As protein: CASSFGGDLSGEQFF.

The rearrangement links TRBV27 to TRBJ2-1; 9 bases match TRBD2. Trimming removed 6 bases from V and 2 bases from J; junction bases left unmatched: 8. Germline V lookup: CDR1 MNHEY, CDR2 SMNVEV (reference sequence). The CDR3 covers 16 residues. In DNA, the CDR3 is TGTGCCAGCAGCCCCCTCCAGCGGGGGGCCTACAATGAGCAGTTCTTC. Translated: CASSPLQRGAYNEQFF.

The V call is TRBV11-2, the J call TRBJ2-7; D is ambiguous. Trimming removed 4 bases at V and 3 bases at J, with 4 bases between. CDR1 is SGHAT, CDR2 FQNNGV, per germline. The CDR3 is 11 residues long. The CDR3 protein is CASSSYYEQYF. CDR3 nucleotides: TGTGCCAGCAGCTCCTACTACGAGCAGTACTTC. Drawing the rest from reference TRBV11-2 and TRBJ2-7, the complete variable domain is EAGVAQSPRYKIIEKRQSVAFWCNPISGHATLYWYQQILGQGPKLLIQFQNNGVVDDSQLPKDRFSAERLKGVDSTLKIQPAKLEDSAVYLCASSSYYEQYFGPGTRLTVT.

This chain connects TRBV9 to TRBJ1-6; 7 nucleotides agree with TRBD1. This CDR3 has 15 amino acids. Germline V CDR1 and CDR2: SGDLS, YYNGEE. The V segment lost 0 bases and the J segment 7 bases; nucleotides outside the gene matches: 4. CDR3 region: CASSVERQGNSPLHF. The CDR3 DNA sequence: TGTGCCAGCAGCGTAGAAAGACAGGGAAATTCACCCCTCCACTTT. The full variable domain, completed using reference TRBV9 and TRBJ1-6, is DSGVTQTPKHLITATGQRVTLRCSPRSGDLSVYWYQQSLDQGLQFLIQYYNGEERAKGNILERFSAQQFPDLHSELNLSSLELGDSALYFCASSVERQGNSPLHFGNGTRLTVT.

The V gene is TRBV9, the J gene TRBJ2-5; TRBD1 aligns across 10 bases. The CDR3 covers 16 residues. Germline V CDR1 and CDR2: SGDLS, YYNGEE. With V trimmed by 4 bases and J by 1 base, 7 bases remained unmatched. DNA of the CDR3: TGTGCCAGCAGCCCCCGGGACAGGGGTGGCCAAGAGACCCAGTACTTC. This gives the protein CASSPRDRGGQETQYF.

The J gene is TRBJ1-4, the V gene TRBV18, with 11 bases matching TRBD1. V lost 3 bases, J lost 7 bases, and 7 bases stayed unmatched. Germline V lookup: CDR1 KGHSH, CDR2 LQKENI. This CDR3 contains 16 residues. This CDR3 reads CASSPSRDRGSEKLFF. The CDR3 region has the DNA TGTGCCAGCTCACCCTCCCGGGACAGGGGGAGTGAAAAACTGTTTTTT.

The chain combines TRBV6-6 with TRBJ1-2; 8 positions match TRBD1. The J segment lost 3 bases and the V segment lost 2 bases, leaving 5 bases of the junction unmatched. The CDR3 has 15 residues. The germline V gene encodes CDR1 MNHNY and CDR2 SVGAGI (reference sequence). In nucleotides, the CDR3 is TGTGCCAGCAGTTACCTGGGACAGGAACACTATGGCTACACCTTC. Protein: CASSYLGQEHYGYTF.

The rearrangement links TRBV15 to TRBJ2-7; 9 bases match TRBD1. The germline V gene encodes CDR1 LNHNV and CDR2 YYDKDF (reference sequence). Trimming at V came to 6 bases and at J to 7 bases, leaving 10 bases not matched to a gene. The CDR3 length is 14 residues. The CDR3 DNA reads as TGTGCCACCAGTGGACAGGGGATCAGGGATGAGCAGTACTTC. Protein product: CATSGQGIRDEQYF.

The chain recombines TRBV6-5 with TRBJ2-7; TRBD1 agrees at 7 bases. J lost 2 bases, V lost 0 bases, and 4 bases had no gene match. CDR3 length equals 15 residues. Germline CDR1 reads MNHEY; CDR2 reads SVGAGI. DNA for the CDR3: TGTGCCAGCAGTTACTCAGGTCAGGGGGCCTACGAGCAGTACTTC. Translating gives CASSYSGQGAYEQYF.

This clone has just a few counts. The chain links TRBV10-3 to TRBJ1-5, with a tentative D call TRBD1 (5 bases). V lost 2 bases and J lost 3, with 8 bases in between. The CDR3 contains 14 residues. Germline lookup yields CDR1 ENHRY and CDR2 SYGVKD. For the CDR3, the DNA is TGTGCCATCAGTGAGGGACAACTCAATCAGCCCCAGCATTTT. Translating gives CAISEGQLNQPQHF.

The chain employs TRBV6-1 and TRBJ1-5; D is possibly TRBD1 (5 bases). The ends were cut back, 6 bases at V and 4 bases at J, with 10 bases in the middle. CDR1 and CDR2 from the germline V gene are MNHNS and SASEGT. There are 13 residues in the CDR3. This chain's CDR3 is CASRQAQNQPQHF. CDR3 coding DNA: TGTGCCAGCAGACAGGCGCAAAATCAGCCCCAGCATTTT.

This clone has a single count. This chain joins TRBV30 and TRBJ2-7; D perhaps matches TRBD2 (7 bases). V was trimmed by 4 bases and J by 1 base, leaving 8 bases between them. Germline assignment: CDR1 GTSNPN and CDR2 SVGIG (reference sequence). This CDR3 comprises 12 residues. The CDR3 sequence is CAWKGGSYEQYF. CDR3 nucleotide sequence: TGTGCCTGGAAGGGGGGGTCCTACGAGCAGTACTTC.